Presented here are 13 T cell receptor beta chains from one specimen sequenced in a study of breast tumors, draining lymph nodes, adjacent tissues. Samples came from axillary lymph nodes draining the breast cancer. MiXCR was run by TCRdb on the multiplex PCR reads, yielding one entry per CDR3 protein. The repertoire holds 75,000 to 100,000 distinct CDR3 sequences, with roughly a fifth as singletons. Sequences were obtained from axillary lymph node tissue. The receptors shown here come from a female donor with breast cancer. Some clones in this sample may be carry-over from other donors' samples.

This clonotype was seen ten or more times. As DNA, the CDR3 is TGTGCCAGCCGATTAGAGGTAGGGGGACAGGGAGTAGGAGAGCAGTACTTC. Encoded protein: CASRLEVGGQGVGEQYF. The V call is TRBV7-2, the J call TRBJ2-7, with 9 positions matching TRBD1. Germline values: CDR1 SGHTA, CDR2 FQGNSA. CDR3 length: 17 residues. The V and J ends lost 8 bases and 7 bases, in that order; junction bases with no gene match: 21. Based on the CDR3 plus reference TRBV7-2 and TRBJ2-7, the full variable domain is GAGVSQSPSNKVTEKGKDVELRCDPISGHTALYWYRQSLGQGLEFLIYFQGNSAPDKSGLPSDRFSAERTGGSVSTLTIQRTQQEDSAVYLCASRLEVGGQGVGEQYFGPGTRLTVT.

The sample holds many counts of this clonotype. J is TRBJ2-5 and V is TRBV5-1; 7 bases match TRBD2. J gave up 2 bases and V 3 bases, and 10 bases lay outside the gene matches. This CDR3 region has 16 residues. Germline CDR1 is SGHRS and CDR2 is YFSETQ. The CDR3 loop reads CASSSSGVPSQETQYF. The CDR3 bases are TGCGCCAGCAGCTCTAGCGGAGTCCCGAGTCAAGAGACCCAGTACTTC. Together with reference TRBV5-1 and TRBJ2-5, the CDR3 gives the full variable domain: KAGVTQTPRYLIKTRGQQVTLSCSPISGHRSVSWYQQTPGQGLQFLFEYFSETQRNKGNFPGRFSGRQFSNSRSEMNVSTLELGDSALYLCASSSSGVPSQETQYFGPGTRLLVL.

Regarding this clonotype: This sequence may be a read error, since a much larger clone differs from it by one base. The rearrangement uses TRBV2 and TRBJ2-6, with D possibly being TRBD1 (6 bases). V was trimmed by 8 bases and J by 0 bases, leaving 20 bases between them. The CDR3 loop spans 18 amino acids. Germline V gene data show CDR1 as SNHLY and CDR2 as FYNNEI. In DNA, the CDR3 is TGTGCCAGCCTGCTCCGGGACAAGGGCTTCTCTGGGGCCAACGTCCTGACTTTC. Its translation is CASLLRDKGFSGANVLTF.

The table lists this clonotype with many counts. The rearrangement uses TRBV7-9 and TRBJ2-3; TRBD2 might be the D (6 bases). Germline V lookup: CDR1 SEHNR, CDR2 FQNEAQ (reference sequence). The CDR3 is 15 residues long. With 3 bases removed from V and 1 base from J, the gap between germline ends came to 11 bases. The CDR3, as DNA: TGTGCCAGCAGCTTCGGGCAGCGGGGCACAGATACGCAGTATTTT. Translating gives CASSFGQRGTDTQYF.

This clonotype was counted a few times. The chain carries TRBV5-5 and TRBJ2-6, with 9 positions matching TRBD2. V gave up 0 bases and J gave up 0 bases; unmatched junction bases: 4. Per germline, CDR1 SGHKS and CDR2 YYEKEE (reference sequence). The CDR3 has 18 amino acids. The CDR3 spells CASSLAVAGASGANVLTF. The CDR3 DNA sequence: TGTGCCAGCAGCTTGGCGGTAGCGGGGGCCTCTGGGGCCAACGTCCTGACTTTC.

As concerns this clonotype: A much larger clone differs from this one at a single base, so this may be a read error. The chain is built from TRBV6-2 or TRBV6-3 and TRBJ2-7, with a weak D call TRBD2 (6 bases). The ends were cut back, 8 bases at V and 3 bases at J, with 17 bases in the middle. Per germline, CDR1 MNHEY and CDR2 SVGEGT. The CDR3 consists of 14 residues. The CDR3 DNA reads as TGTGCCAGCGGCCGCCGGGACTGGAGCTACGAGCAGTACTTC. It codes for CASGRRDWSYEQYF.

This clonotype was observed at least ten times. For the CDR3, the DNA is TGCGCCAGCAGCCGGGGGGGGCGGGAGTTTGGTTACGAGCAGTACTTC. Protein: CASSRGGREFGYEQYF. The chain joins TRBV5-1 to TRBJ2-7; 8 bases fit TRBD2. This CDR3 has 16 residues. Germline CDR1 reads SGHRS; CDR2 reads YFSETQ. V was clipped by 4 bases and J by 4 bases; unmatched bases: 13.

This clonotype was seen ten or more times. The chain combines TRBV2 with TRBJ2-3; the D gene is possibly TRBD1 (6 bases). Trimming removed 6 bases at V and 3 bases at J, with 10 bases between. This CDR3 is built from 13 residues. Germline assignment: CDR1 SNHLY and CDR2 FYNNEI. The CDR3 coding sequence is TGTGCCAGCAGACAGGGTAGAACAGATACGCAGTATTTT. Translated, it gives CASRQGRTDTQYF. Full variable domain (missing parts from reference TRBV2 and TRBJ2-3): EPEVTQTPSHQVTQMGQEVILRCVPISNHLYFYWYRQILGQKVEFLVSFYNNEISEKSEIFDDQFSVERPDGSNFTLKIRSTKLEDSAMYFCASRQGRTDTQYFGPGTRLTVL.

This clonotype is a singleton in its sample. One base away lies a much larger clone, so this may be a sequencing read error. V is TRBV4-1 and J is TRBJ1-5, with D possibly TRBD1 on 5 matching bases. Germline lookup yields CDR1 MGHRA and CDR2 YSYEKL. The CDR3 contains 14 residues. CDR3 nucleotide sequence: TGCGCCGGCAGCCAGACGGGGGACAATCAGCCCCAGCATTTT. Translated, it gives CAGSQTGDNQPQHF.

This clonotype appeared once. A read error may explain this, as a much larger clone is one base away. This chain links TRBV6-5 with TRBJ1-3; no reliable D call. The CDR3 extends over 14 amino acids. Germline values: CDR1 MNHEY, CDR2 SVGAGI. CDR3 DNA sequence: TGTGCCAGCAGCCAACCTCACTCTGGAGACACCATATATTTT. Translating gives CASSQPHSGDTIYF.

This clonotype came up once. A much larger clone sits a single nucleotide away, making a read error possible. This chain uses TRBV14 with TRBJ1-3; no clear D gene. The length of the CDR3 is 15 residues. V was trimmed by 3 bases and J by 8 bases, leaving 17 bases between them. The germline V gene encodes CDR1 SGHDN and CDR2 FVKESK. The chain's CDR3 is CASSHLGWKGDTIYF. In DNA, the CDR3 is TGTGCCAGCAGCCATCTGGGCTGGAAGGGAGACACCATATATTTT.

This clonotype was recorded many times. The chain uses TRBV10-3 and TRBJ2-1, with 7 bases identical to TRBD2. This CDR3 region has 16 residues. With V trimmed by 7 bases and J by 7 bases, 16 bases remained unmatched. Germline V gives CDR1 ENHRY, CDR2 SYGVKD. DNA for the CDR3: TGTGCCATCATGGGAACAACTAGCGCCCGAAGAAATGAGCAGTTCTTC. It codes for CAIMGTTSARRNEQFF.

The chain employs TRBV28 and TRBJ2-5; unclear D gene. Per germline, CDR1 MDHEN and CDR2 SYDVKM. The CDR3 sequence is 15 residues long. Trimming removed 2 bases at V and 3 bases at J, with 13 bases between. The DNA for the CDR3 is TGTGCCAGCAGTTTAGGGGTCGACCTTAAAGAGACCCAGTACTTC. This gives the protein CASSLGVDLKETQYF.